Listed here are 2 T cell receptor beta chains from one sample, sequenced in a study of CD8 T cells in ankylosing spondylitis. TCRdb re-derived calls from the 5' RACE reads in MiXCR, one entry per CDR3 protein. The sample gives some 200,000 distinct CDR3 sequences, roughly 13% of which show up once; approximately 15% is in the top ten. Sequenced sample: blood, either unsorted or a sorted T cell fraction (not recorded which). The receptor source for this set is a male donor with ankylosing spondylitis or in good health (not recorded which).

This clonotype occurred a few times. This rearrangement joins TRBV20-1 to TRBJ2-7, with 11 bases matching TRBD1. Germline V gene data show CDR1 as DFQATT and CDR2 as SNEGSKA (reference sequence). CDR3 size: 11 residues. The CDR3 nucleotides are TGCAGCGGACAGGGGGCTGGAGAGCAGTACTTC. It yields the protein CSGQGAGEQYF.

This clonotype was seen only a few times. The chain couples TRBV25-1 to TRBJ2-3; D is undetermined. Trimming removed 7 bases from V and 6 bases from J, with 11 bases in between. Germline V lookup: CDR1 MGHDK, CDR2 SYGVNS. The CDR3 has 12 amino acids. CDR3 sequence reads: CASTLDPDTQYF. CDR3 nucleotide sequence: TGTGCCAGCACTCTGGACCCGGATACGCAGTATTTT.